These 25 T cell receptor beta chains were all obtained from the same sample, sequenced in a study of T cell responses to AZD1222 COVID-19 vaccine. Sequencing was performed with immunoSEQ multiplex PCR; in TCRdb, only in-frame clones are kept and a portion is missing. The sample has about 150,000 clones, 93% seen once. The sequences come from peripheral blood, collected on day 0 of AZD1222 vaccination. The receptors derive from an adult in good health.

The gene calls are TRBV7-2 and TRBJ2-3; D uncertain. V was cut by 2 bases and J by 5 bases, with 11 bases left in between. Germline CDR1 reads SGHTA; CDR2 reads FQGNSA. The CDR3 has 14 amino acids. DNA for the CDR3: TGTGCCAGCAGCTTACGAATAGGCGAAGATACGCAGTATTTT. It yields the protein CASSLRIGEDTQYF. Full variable domain (remainder filled in from reference TRBV7-2 and TRBJ2-3): GAGVSQSPSNKVTEKGKDVELRCDPISGHTALYWYRQSLGQGLEFLIYFQGNSAPDKSGLPSDRFSAERTGGSVSTLTIQRTQQEDSAVYLCASSLRIGEDTQYFGPGTRLTVL.

The V gene is TRBV2, the J gene TRBJ1-2; the match to TRBD1 covers 8 bases. The CDR3 sequence is 13 residues long. CDR1 SNHLY and CDR2 FYNNEI come from the germline V gene. The ends lost 6 bases at V and 8 bases at J; junction bases unmatched: 8. For the CDR3, the DNA is TGTGCCAGCAGGAAAGACAGGGGTGGCGGCTACACCTTC. It specifies CASRKDRGGGYTF.

This chain joins TRBV29-1 and TRBJ1-1, with D possibly matching TRBD1 (5 bases). The CDR3 spans 15 residues. Germline CDR1 and CDR2: SQVTM and ANQGSEA. V dropped 6 bases and J dropped 4 bases, with 21 bases sitting between them. The CDR3 DNA follows: TGCAGCGTCGGACAATCCGCCTTCGGGGGCACTGAAGCTTTCTTT. Translating gives CSVGQSAFGGTEAFF.

The chain has TRBV5-5 and TRBJ2-3, with D perhaps matching TRBD1 (6 bases). Trimming stripped 2 bases from V and 2 bases from J, with 12 bases between. The germline CDR1 and CDR2 sequences are SGHKS and YYEKEE (reference sequence). The CDR3 consists of 15 residues. The CDR3 protein is CASSFIGQLTDTQYF. CDR3 DNA: TGTGCCAGCAGCTTCATAGGACAGCTCACAGATACGCAGTATTTT. Filled out from reference TRBV5-5 and TRBJ2-3, the complete variable domain reads DAGVTQSPTHLIKTRGQQVTLRCSPISGHKSVSWYQQVLGQGPQFIFQYYEKEERGRGNFPDRFSARQFPNYSSELNVNALLLGDSALYLCASSFIGQLTDTQYFGPGTRLTVL.

This chain links TRBV18 with TRBJ2-7; 9 nucleotides align to TRBD1. CDR1 is KGHSH and CDR2 is LQKENI in the germline V gene. The CDR3 length is 15 residues. V lost 2 bases to trimming and J lost 3 bases; unmatched junction nucleotides: 5. The DNA for the CDR3 is TGTGCCAGCTCACCAAGTTCGGGACAGGGCTACGAGCAGTACTTC. Residues: CASSPSSGQGYEQYF.

The chain is built from TRBV7-3 and TRBJ2-1; 9 positions agree with TRBD2. V lost 5 bases to trimming and J lost 7 bases; unmatched junction nucleotides: 9. The CDR3 length is 15 residues. Germline CDR1 is SGHTA and CDR2 is FQGTGA. The DNA for the CDR3 is TGTGCCAGCAGCCCCCCGGGCGGGAGGGCTAATGAGCAGTTCTTC. Encoded protein: CASSPPGGRANEQFF.

CDR3 residues: CASSQLRLPGTFPSYNEQFF. The CDR3 coding sequence is TGCGCCAGCAGTCAACTGAGACTACCAGGGACTTTCCCCTCCTACAATGAGCAGTTCTTC. This chain uses TRBV23-1 with TRBJ2-1; a possible D gene is TRBD2 (6 bases). TRBV23-1 is assigned to the ORF class and has an uncertain function. The CDR3 covers 20 residues. Trimming removed 2 bases at V and 0 bases at J, with 23 bases between.

The rearrangement uses TRBV19 and TRBJ1-6; no firm D call. V was cut by 6 bases and J by 5 bases, with 11 bases left in between. The germline CDR1 and CDR2 sequences are LNHDA and SQIVND (reference sequence). The CDR3 length is 14 residues. CDR3 residues: CASRWGQNNSPLHF. Written as DNA, the CDR3 is TGTGCCAGTAGGTGGGGTCAGAATAATTCACCCCTCCACTTT.

The V and J genes are TRBV13 and TRBJ2-1; 7 nucleotides line up with TRBD1. V shed 5 bases, J shed 4 bases, and the junction held 5 bases outside the gene matches. Per germline, CDR1 PRHDT and CDR2 FYEKMQ (reference sequence). The CDR3 loop spans 14 amino acids. DNA for the CDR3: TGTGCCAGCAGCCCGACAGGGCGGTACAATGAGCAGTTCTTC. Its translation: CASSPTGRYNEQFF. The full variable domain, with the rest looked up from reference TRBV13 and TRBJ2-1, is AAGVIQSPRHLIKEKRETATLKCYPIPRHDTVYWYQQGPGQDPQFLISFYEKMQSDKGSIPDRFSAQQFSDYHSELNMSSLELGDSALYFCASSPTGRYNEQFFGPGTRLTVL.

The chain links TRBV5-1 to TRBJ2-7; TRBD1 agrees at 10 bases. V was clipped by 4 bases and J by 5 bases; unmatched bases: 9. The CDR3 has 15 amino acids. From germline, CDR1 is SGHRS and CDR2 YFSETQ. CDR3 in DNA: TGCGCCAGCAGCGACTCCGGGACAGGGGTCAACGAGCAGTACTTC. Translating gives CASSDSGTGVNEQYF.

In DNA, the CDR3 is TGTGCCAGCAGCGGAAGAGGCAATCAGCCCCAGCATTTT. Its protein is CASSGRGNQPQHF. The rearrangement uses TRBV5-5 and TRBJ1-5, with D uncertain. V was clipped by 4 bases and J by 2 bases, with 7 bases between them. This CDR3 contains 13 residues. Germline V lookup: CDR1 SGHKS, CDR2 YYEKEE (reference sequence).

The sample holds a few counts of this clone. This chain joins TRBV30 and TRBJ2-2; the match to TRBD1 covers 7 bases. There are 16 residues in the CDR3. J was trimmed by 0 bases and V by 1 base; bases with no gene match: 5. Germline CDR1 and CDR2: GTSNPN and SVGIG (reference sequence). The CDR3 protein is CAWSAPGTANTGELFF. CDR3 in DNA: TGTGCCTGGAGTGCACCCGGGACAGCGAACACCGGGGAGCTGTTTTTT.

This clone was found once. This chain joins TRBV7-2 and TRBJ1-1, with D perhaps TRBD1 (6 bases). Germline V gives CDR1 SGHTA, CDR2 FQGNSA. This CDR3 comprises 13 residues. V shed 6 bases and J shed 6 bases, with 14 bases lying between them. The CDR3 DNA is TGTGCCAGCAGATTCACAGGGTCGTCTGAAGCTTTCTTT. Translated: CASRFTGSSEAFF.

The chain uses TRBV5-6 and TRBJ2-1, with TRBD1 matching over 7 bases. Unmatched junction bases numbered 5, after V lost 0 bases and J lost 2 bases. This CDR3 comprises 16 residues. Germline V lookup: CDR1 SGHDT, CDR2 YYEEEE. This CDR3 is CASSLEGTAAYNEQFF. The CDR3 DNA sequence: TGTGCCAGCAGCTTGGAAGGGACAGCGGCCTACAATGAGCAGTTCTTC.

The chain uses TRBV2 and TRBJ1-1, with a weak D call TRBD1 (5 bases). The germline V and J ends were trimmed by 6 bases and 1 base, with 12 bases remaining between them. Germline V gene data show CDR1 as SNHLY and CDR2 as FYNNEI. CDR3 length: 14 amino acids. Written as DNA, the CDR3 is TGTGCCAGCAGCGGGGCAGGGCGGAACACTGAAGCTTTCTTT. Its protein product is CASSGAGRNTEAFF.

V gene TRBV6-4 combines with J gene TRBJ2-3; D is unclear. Between the trimmed V and J ends, which lost 6 bases and 2 bases, there was a span of 9 bases. From germline, CDR1 is MRHNA and CDR2 SNTAGT. This CDR3 spans 13 amino acids. In DNA form, the CDR3 reads TGTGCCAGCAGCCCGGGCGACACAGATACGCAGTATTTT. Residues: CASSPGDTDTQYF.

This clone has only a few counts. The rearrangement links TRBV5-5 to TRBJ1-2, with D perhaps TRBD1 (5 bases). This CDR3 is 13 amino acids long. V was cut by 0 bases and J by 4 bases, with 7 bases left in between. The germline V gene has CDR1 SGHKS and CDR2 YYEKEE (reference sequence). The CDR3 DNA reads as TGTGCCAGCAGCTTGGGACAGTTCTATGGCTACACCTTC. Residues: CASSLGQFYGYTF.

The chain links TRBV30 to TRBJ2-3; 16 positions match TRBD2. The CDR3 covers 16 residues. Germline-derived CDR1 and CDR2 are GTSNPN and SVGIG (reference sequence). V dropped 2 bases and J dropped 8; count of bases not matched to a gene: 7. CDR3 bases: TGTGCCTGGAGTACGGGACTAGCGGGAGGGCGAGTTACGCAGTATTTT. This codes for CAWSTGLAGGRVTQYF. The variable domain in full, completed from reference TRBV30 and TRBJ2-3, reads SQTIHQWPATLVQPVGSPLSLECTVEGTSNPNLYWYRQAAGRGLQLLFYSVGIGQISSEVPQNLSASRPQDRQFILSSKKLLLSDSGFYLCAWSTGLAGGRVTQYFGPGTRLTVL.

This chain uses TRBV9 with TRBJ2-5; 10 bases fit TRBD2. Per germline, CDR1 SGDLS and CDR2 YYNGEE. V lost 0 bases to trimming and J lost 4 bases; unmatched junction nucleotides: 0. The length of the CDR3 is 14 residues. The CDR3 sequence: CASSVGLAGETQYF. CDR3 nucleotides: TGTGCCAGCAGCGTAGGACTAGCGGGAGAGACCCAGTACTTC.

The table lists this clone with a count of one. V usage is TRBV19 and J usage is TRBJ1-2; D is uncertain. V lost 5 bases, J lost 1 base, and 11 bases lay in between. The germline V gene encodes CDR1 LNHDA and CDR2 SQIVND (reference sequence). The CDR3 length is 14 residues. The CDR3 reads CASSLAGLNYGYTF. The CDR3 DNA sequence: TGTGCCAGTAGTCTGGCGGGTCTTAACTATGGCTACACCTTC. Complete variable domain (other parts from reference TRBV19 and TRBJ1-2): DGGITQSPKYLFRKEGQNVTLSCEQNLNHDAMYWYRQDPGQGLRLIYYSQIVNDFQKGDIAEGYSVSREKKESFPLTVTSAQKNPTAFYLCASSLAGLNYGYTFGSGTRLTVV.

The chain carries TRBV2 and TRBJ2-2; D remains unclear. Per germline, CDR1 SNHLY and CDR2 FYNNEI. V shed 4 bases and J shed 3 bases, with 9 bases lying between them. The CDR3 length is 14 residues. CDR3 DNA sequence: TGTGCCAGCAGTGTACTCCATTACACCGGGGAGCTGTTTTTT. Residues: CASSVLHYTGELFF.

The chain has TRBV19 and TRBJ2-3; 13 bases match TRBD2. Germline V gene sequence: CDR1 LNHDA, CDR2 SQIVND (reference sequence). The CDR3 has 16 amino acids. V trimming: 6 bases; J trimming: 4 bases; junction bases outside the gene matches: 7. DNA of the CDR3: TGTGCCAGTAGGGAACGACTAGCGGGAGGCGCAGATACGCAGTATTTT. This encodes CASRERLAGGADTQYF.

V usage is TRBV9 and J usage is TRBJ1-1, with unresolved D. This CDR3 spans 15 amino acids. V shed 5 bases and J shed 4 bases, with 18 bases lying between them. Germline V lookup: CDR1 SGDLS, CDR2 YYNGEE. CDR3 residues: CASSVLGSEGTEAFF. The CDR3 DNA reads as TGTGCCAGCAGTGTTCTAGGGTCTGAGGGCACTGAAGCTTTCTTT.

The rearrangement uses TRBV7-9 and TRBJ1-1; D is ambiguous. The V and J ends lost 3 bases and 10 bases respectively, with 9 bases between them. Germline values: CDR1 SEHNR, CDR2 FQNEAQ (reference sequence). This CDR3 spans 11 amino acids. The CDR3 nucleotides are TGTGCCAGCAGCTTGAGTCTGGGAGCTTTCTTT. Protein sequence: CASSLSLGAFF.

This sequence joins TRBV27 and TRBJ2-7; TRBD2 agrees at 9 bases. This CDR3 is 15 amino acids long. The germline V gene has CDR1 MNHEY and CDR2 SMNVEV (reference sequence). V shed 5 bases, J shed 4 bases, and the junction held 9 bases outside the gene matches. Here the CDR3 DNA reads TGTGCCAGCAGTCCGACTAGCGGAACTTTTTACGAGCAGTACTTC. Protein sequence: CASSPTSGTFYEQYF.